This record concerns one T cell receptor (beta chain) sequence. The antigen is undetermined. Assay: immunoSEQ multiplex PCR; the TCRdb copy retains only in-frame clones and omits some. This table has more than 15,000 clones, roughly 86% appearing once. These data come from a study of T cell responses to AZD1222 COVID-19 vaccine. The study, taken as a whole, reports: Across the whole spike, CD4 TCRs peaked at regions 160-218 and 743-854. Among spike-specific TCRs, nearly half reportedly target unmutated variant regions.

V lost 0 bases and J 6 bases, leaving 8 bases between the germline ends. Germline CDR1 is ENHRY and CDR2 is SYGVKD. The CDR3 is 14 residues long. The sequenced sample was peripheral blood, obtained 28 days after the second AZD1222 dose. The receptor comes from an adult who received the AZD1222 COVID-19 vaccine. The chain couples TRBV10-3 to TRBJ1-4, with D unclear. CDR3 coding DNA: TGTGCCATCAGTGAGTCAGGGTTTCATGAAAAACTGTTTTTT. As protein: CAISESGFHEKLFF.